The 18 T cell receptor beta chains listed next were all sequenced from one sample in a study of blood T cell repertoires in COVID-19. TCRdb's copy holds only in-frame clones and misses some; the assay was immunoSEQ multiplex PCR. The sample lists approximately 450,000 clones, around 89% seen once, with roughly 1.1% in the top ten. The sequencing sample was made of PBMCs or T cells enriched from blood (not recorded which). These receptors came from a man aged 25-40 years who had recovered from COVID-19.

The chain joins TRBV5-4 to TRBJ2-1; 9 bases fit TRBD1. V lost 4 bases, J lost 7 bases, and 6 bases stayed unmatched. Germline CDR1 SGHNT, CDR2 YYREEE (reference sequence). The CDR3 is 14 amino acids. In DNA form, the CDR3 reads TGTGCCAGCAGCCAGACGGACAGGGGTAATGAGCAGTTCTTC. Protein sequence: CASSQTDRGNEQFF.

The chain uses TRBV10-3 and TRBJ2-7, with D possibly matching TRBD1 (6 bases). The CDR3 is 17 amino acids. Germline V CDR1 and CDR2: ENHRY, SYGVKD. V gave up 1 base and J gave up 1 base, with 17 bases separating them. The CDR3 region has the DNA TGTGCCATCAGTGAGTTTCTAATAGGGGGAAATTCCTACGAGCAGTACTTC. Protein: CAISEFLIGGNSYEQYF.

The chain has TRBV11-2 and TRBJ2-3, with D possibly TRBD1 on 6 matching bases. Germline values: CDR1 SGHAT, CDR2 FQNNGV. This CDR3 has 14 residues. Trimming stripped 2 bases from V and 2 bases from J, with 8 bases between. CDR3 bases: TGTGCCAGCAGCTTACAGGGGATCACAGATACGCAGTATTTT. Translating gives CASSLQGITDTQYF.

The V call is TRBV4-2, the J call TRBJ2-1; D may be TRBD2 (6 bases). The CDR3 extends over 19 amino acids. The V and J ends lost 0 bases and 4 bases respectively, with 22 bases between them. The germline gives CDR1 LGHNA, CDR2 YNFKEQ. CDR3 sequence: CASSQEGLGGARHYNEQFF. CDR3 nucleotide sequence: TGTGCCAGCAGCCAAGAAGGGCTTGGCGGGGCAAGACATTACAATGAGCAGTTCTTC.

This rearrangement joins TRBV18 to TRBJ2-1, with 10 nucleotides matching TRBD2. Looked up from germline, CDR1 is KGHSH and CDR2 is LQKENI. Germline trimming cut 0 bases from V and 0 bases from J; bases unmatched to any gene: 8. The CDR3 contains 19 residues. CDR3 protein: CASSPPVGSGGSSYNEQFF. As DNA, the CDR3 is TGTGCCAGCTCACCACCGGTGGGTAGCGGGGGGAGCTCCTACAATGAGCAGTTCTTC.

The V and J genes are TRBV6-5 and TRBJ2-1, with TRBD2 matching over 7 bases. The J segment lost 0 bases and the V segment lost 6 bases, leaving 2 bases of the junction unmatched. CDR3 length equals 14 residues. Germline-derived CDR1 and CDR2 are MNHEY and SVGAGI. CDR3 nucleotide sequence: TGTGCCAGCAGGGGGGAGGGCTCCTACAATGAGCAGTTCTTC. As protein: CASRGEGSYNEQFF.

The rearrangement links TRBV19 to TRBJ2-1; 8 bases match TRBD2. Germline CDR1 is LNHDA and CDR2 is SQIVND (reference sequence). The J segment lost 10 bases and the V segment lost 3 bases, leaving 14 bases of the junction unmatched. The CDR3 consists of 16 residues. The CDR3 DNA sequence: TGTGCCAGTAGTATTCGGAGCGGGAGTACCGTCGGGGAGCAGTTCTTC. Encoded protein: CASSIRSGSTVGEQFF.

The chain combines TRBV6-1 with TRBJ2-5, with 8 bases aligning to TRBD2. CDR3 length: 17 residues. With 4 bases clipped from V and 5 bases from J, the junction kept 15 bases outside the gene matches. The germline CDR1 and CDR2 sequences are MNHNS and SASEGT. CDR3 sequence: CASSADGAGGRGETQYF. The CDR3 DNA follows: TGTGCCAGCAGTGCTGACGGGGCGGGAGGTAGGGGGGAGACCCAGTACTTC.

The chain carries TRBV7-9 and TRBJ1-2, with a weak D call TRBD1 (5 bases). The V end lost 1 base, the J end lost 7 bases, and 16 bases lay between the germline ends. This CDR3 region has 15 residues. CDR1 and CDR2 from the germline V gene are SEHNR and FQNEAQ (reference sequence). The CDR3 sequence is CASSLGGVGVSGYTF. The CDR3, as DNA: TGTGCCAGCAGCTTAGGGGGGGTAGGCGTCTCTGGCTACACCTTC.

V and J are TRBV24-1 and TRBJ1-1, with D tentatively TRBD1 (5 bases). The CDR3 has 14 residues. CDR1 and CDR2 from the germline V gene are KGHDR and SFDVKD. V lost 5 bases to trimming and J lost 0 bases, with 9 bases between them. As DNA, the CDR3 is TGTGCCACCAGTGGTCGGGGGATGAACACTGAAGCTTTCTTT. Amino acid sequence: CATSGRGMNTEAFF.

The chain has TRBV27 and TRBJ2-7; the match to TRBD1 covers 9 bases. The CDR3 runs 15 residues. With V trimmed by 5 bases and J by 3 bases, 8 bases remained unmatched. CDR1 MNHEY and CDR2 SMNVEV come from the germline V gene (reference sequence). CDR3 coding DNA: TGTGCCAGCAGTATACGGACAGGGGATTACTACGAGCAGTACTTC. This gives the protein CASSIRTGDYYEQYF.

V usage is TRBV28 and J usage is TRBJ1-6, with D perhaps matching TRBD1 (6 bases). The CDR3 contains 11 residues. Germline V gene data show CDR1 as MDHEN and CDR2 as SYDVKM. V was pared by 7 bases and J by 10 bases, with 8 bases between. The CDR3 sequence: CASNQGSPLHF. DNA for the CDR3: TGTGCCAGCAATCAGGGGTCACCCCTCCACTTT.

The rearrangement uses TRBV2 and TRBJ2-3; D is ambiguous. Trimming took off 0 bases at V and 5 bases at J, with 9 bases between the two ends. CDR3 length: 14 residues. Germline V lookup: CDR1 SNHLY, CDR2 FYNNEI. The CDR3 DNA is TGTGCCAGCAGTGAAGCGGCAGTGGTAGATACGCAGTATTTT. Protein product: CASSEAAVVDTQYF.

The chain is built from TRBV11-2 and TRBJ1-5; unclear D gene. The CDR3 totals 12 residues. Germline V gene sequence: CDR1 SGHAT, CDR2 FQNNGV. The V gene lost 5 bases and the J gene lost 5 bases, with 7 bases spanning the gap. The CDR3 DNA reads TGTGCCAGCAGCGAAGAGGATCAGCCCCAGCATTTT. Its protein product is CASSEEDQPQHF.

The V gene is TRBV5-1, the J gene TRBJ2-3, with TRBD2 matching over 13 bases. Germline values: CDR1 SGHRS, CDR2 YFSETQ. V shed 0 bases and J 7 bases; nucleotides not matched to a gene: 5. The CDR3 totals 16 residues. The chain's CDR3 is CASSLDGTSGINTQYF. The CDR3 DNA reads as TGCGCCAGCAGCTTGGATGGGACTAGCGGGATTAATACGCAGTATTTT.

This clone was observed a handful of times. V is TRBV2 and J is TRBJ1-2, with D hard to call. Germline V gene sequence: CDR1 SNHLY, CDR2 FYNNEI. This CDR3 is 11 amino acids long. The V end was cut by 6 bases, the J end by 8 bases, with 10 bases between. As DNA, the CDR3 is TGTGCCAGCAGACGGGATCGGGGCTACACCTTC. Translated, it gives CASRRDRGYTF.

CDR3 sequence: CATSDPTDSSYEQYF. CDR3 in DNA: TGTGCCACCAGTGACCCTACGGACAGCTCCTACGAGCAGTACTTC. The chain recombines TRBV24-1 with TRBJ2-7, with a weak D call TRBD1 (6 bases). The CDR3 covers 15 residues. Trimming left V 4 bases short and J 0 bases short, with 12 bases between. Germline lookup yields CDR1 KGHDR and CDR2 SFDVKD.

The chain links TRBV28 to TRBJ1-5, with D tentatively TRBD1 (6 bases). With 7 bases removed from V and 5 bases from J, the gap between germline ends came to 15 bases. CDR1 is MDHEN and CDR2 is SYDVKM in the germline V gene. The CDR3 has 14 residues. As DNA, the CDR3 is TGTGCCAGCATTATGGGGGCGCGAGATCAGCCCCAGCATTTT. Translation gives CASIMGARDQPQHF.